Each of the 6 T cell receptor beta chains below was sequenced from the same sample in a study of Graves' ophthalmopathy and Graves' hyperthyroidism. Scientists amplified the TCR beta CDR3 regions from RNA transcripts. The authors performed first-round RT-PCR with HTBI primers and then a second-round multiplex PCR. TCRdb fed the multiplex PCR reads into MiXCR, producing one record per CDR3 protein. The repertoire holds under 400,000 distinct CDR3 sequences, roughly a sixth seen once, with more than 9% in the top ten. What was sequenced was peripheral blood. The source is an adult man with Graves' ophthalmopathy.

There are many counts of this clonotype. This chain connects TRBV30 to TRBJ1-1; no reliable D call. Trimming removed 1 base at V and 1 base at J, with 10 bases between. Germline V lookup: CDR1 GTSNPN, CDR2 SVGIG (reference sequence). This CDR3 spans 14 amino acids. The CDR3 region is CAWSATMKNTEAFF. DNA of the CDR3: TGTGCCTGGAGTGCTACCATGAAGAACACTGAAGCTTTCTTT.

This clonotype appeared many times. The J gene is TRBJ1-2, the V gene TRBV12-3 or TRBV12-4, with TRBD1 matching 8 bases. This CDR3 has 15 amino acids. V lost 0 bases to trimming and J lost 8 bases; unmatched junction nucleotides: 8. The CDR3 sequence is CASSLADLTGVGYTF. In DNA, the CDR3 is TGTGCCAGCAGTTTAGCCGATTTGACAGGGGTCGGCTACACCTTC.

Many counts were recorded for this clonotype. The CDR3 loop reads CAWSALGPNPGEQYF. CDR3 DNA: TGTGCCTGGAGTGCCCTGGGTCCCAATCCCGGCGAGCAGTACTTC. The rearrangement uses TRBV30 and TRBJ2-7, with D unresolved. Germline loops: CDR1 GTSNPN, CDR2 SVGIG (reference sequence). The CDR3 totals 15 residues. The V end lost 1 base, the J end lost 6 bases, and 19 bases lay between the germline ends.

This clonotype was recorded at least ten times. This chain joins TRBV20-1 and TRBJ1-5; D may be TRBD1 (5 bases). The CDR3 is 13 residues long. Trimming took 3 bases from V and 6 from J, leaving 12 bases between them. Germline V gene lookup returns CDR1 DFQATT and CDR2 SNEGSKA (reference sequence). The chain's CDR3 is CSASVRGGQPQHF. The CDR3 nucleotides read TGCAGTGCTAGTGTGAGGGGAGGTCAGCCCCAGCATTTT.

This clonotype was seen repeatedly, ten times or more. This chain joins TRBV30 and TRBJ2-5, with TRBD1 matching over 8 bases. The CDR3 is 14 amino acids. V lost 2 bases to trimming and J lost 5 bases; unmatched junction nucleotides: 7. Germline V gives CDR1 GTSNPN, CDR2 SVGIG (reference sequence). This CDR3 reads CAWSPGQVRETQYF. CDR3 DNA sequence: TGTGCCTGGAGTCCGGGACAGGTTCGGGAGACCCAGTACTTC.

The CDR3 DNA reads TGTGCCAGCAGTCCCTCAGGGGTCGAGCAGTACTTC. Its translation: CASSPSGVEQYF. The chain recombines TRBV27 with TRBJ2-7, with D maybe TRBD1 (6 bases). Germline CDR1 is MNHEY and CDR2 is SMNVEV (reference sequence). The CDR3 is made up of 12 amino acids. The V and J ends lost 5 bases and 6 bases respectively, with 11 bases between them.